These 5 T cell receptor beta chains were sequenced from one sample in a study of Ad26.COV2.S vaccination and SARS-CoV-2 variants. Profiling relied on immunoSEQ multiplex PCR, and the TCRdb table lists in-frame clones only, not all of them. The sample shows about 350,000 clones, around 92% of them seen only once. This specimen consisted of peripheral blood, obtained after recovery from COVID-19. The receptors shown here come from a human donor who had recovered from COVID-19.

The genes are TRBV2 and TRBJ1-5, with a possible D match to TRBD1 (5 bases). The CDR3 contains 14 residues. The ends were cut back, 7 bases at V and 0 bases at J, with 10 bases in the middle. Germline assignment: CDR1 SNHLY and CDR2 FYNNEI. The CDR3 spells CASKSGGSNQPQHF. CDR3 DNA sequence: TGTGCCAGCAAAAGCGGGGGTAGCAATCAGCCCCAGCATTTT. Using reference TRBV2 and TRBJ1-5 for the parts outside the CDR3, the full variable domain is EPEVTQTPSHQVTQMGQEVILRCVPISNHLYFYWYRQILGQKVEFLVSFYNNEISEKSEIFDDQFSVERPDGSNFTLKIRSTKLEDSAMYFCASKSGGSNQPQHFGDGTRLSIL.

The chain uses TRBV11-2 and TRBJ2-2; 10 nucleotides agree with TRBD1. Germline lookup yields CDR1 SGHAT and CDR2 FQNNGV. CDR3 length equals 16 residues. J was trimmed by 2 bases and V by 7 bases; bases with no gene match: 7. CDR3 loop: CASTMGQGRNTGELFF. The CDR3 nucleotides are TGTGCCAGCACCATGGGACAGGGGAGAAACACCGGGGAGCTGTTTTTT.

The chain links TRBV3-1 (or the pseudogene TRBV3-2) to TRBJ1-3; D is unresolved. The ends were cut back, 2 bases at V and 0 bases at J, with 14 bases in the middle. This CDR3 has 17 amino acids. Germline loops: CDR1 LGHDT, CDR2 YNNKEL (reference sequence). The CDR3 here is CASSQRFSRLSGNTIYF. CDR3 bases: TGTGCCAGCAGCCAACGGTTTTCCCGGCTCTCTGGAAACACCATATATTTT.

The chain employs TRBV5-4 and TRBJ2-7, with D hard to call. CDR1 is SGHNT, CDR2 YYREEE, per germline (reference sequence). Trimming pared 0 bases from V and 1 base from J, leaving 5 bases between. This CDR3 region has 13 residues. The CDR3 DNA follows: TGTGCCAGCAGCTTGGCCCGGTCCTACGAGCAGTACTTC. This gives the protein CASSLARSYEQYF.

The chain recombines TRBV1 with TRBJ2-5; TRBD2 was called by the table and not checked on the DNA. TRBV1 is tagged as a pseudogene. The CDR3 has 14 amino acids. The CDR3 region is CTSSRLLAEETQYF. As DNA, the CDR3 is TGCACCAGCAGCCGCCTTCTAGCGGAAGAGACCCAGTACTTC.